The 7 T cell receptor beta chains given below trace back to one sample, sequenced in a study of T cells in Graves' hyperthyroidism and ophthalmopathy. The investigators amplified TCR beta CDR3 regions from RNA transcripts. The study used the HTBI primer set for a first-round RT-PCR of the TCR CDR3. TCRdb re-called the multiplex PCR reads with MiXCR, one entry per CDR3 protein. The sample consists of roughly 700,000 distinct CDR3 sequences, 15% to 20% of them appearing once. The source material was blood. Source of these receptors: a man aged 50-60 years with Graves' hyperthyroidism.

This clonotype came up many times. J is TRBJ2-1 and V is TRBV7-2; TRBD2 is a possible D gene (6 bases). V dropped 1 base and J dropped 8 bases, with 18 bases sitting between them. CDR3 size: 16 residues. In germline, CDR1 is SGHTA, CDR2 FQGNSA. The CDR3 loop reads CASSLVAAGGVDEQFF. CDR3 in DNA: TGTGCCAGCAGCTTAGTTGCCGCCGGAGGGGTCGATGAGCAGTTCTTC.

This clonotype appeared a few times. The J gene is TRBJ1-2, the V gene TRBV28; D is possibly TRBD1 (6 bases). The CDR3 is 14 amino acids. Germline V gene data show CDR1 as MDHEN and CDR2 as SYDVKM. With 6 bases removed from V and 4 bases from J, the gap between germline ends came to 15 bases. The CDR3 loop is CASSTNRQAYGYTF. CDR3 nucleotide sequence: TGTGCCAGCAGCACTAATCGACAGGCCTATGGCTACACCTTC.

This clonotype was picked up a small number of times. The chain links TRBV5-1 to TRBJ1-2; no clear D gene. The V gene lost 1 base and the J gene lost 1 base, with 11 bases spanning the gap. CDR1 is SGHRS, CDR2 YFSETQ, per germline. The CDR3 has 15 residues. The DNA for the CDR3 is TGCGCCAGCAGCTTGTTCAGCGACCTTAACTATGGCTACACCTTC. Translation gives CASSLFSDLNYGYTF.

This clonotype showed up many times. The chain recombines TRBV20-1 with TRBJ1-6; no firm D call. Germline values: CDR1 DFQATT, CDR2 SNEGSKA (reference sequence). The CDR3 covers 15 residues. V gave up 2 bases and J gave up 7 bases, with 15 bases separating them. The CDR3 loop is CSARSQATQNSPLHF. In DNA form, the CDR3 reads TGCAGTGCTAGATCGCAGGCCACGCAAAATTCACCCCTCCACTTT.

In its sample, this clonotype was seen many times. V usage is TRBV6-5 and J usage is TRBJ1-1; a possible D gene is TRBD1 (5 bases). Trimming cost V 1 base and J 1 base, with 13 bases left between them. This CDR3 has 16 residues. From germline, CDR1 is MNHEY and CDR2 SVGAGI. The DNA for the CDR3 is TGTGCCAGCAGTTACTTTCCTAGGGGTCGGAACACTGAAGCTTTCTTT. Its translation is CASSYFPRGRNTEAFF.

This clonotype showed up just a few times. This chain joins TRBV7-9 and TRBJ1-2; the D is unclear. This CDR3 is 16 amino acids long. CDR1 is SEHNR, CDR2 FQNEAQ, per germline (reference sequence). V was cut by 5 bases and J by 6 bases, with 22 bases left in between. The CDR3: CASSPQNKNRFDGYTF. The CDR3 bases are TGTGCCAGCAGCCCACAAAACAAGAACAGATTCGATGGCTACACCTTC.

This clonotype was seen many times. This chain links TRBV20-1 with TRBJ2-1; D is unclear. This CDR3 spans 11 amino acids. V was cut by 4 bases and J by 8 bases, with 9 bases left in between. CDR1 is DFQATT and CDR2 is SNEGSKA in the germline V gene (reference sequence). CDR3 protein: CSAIMRDEQFF. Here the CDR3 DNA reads TGCAGTGCTATCATGCGCGATGAGCAGTTCTTC.